This TCR beta chain derives from a study of cytomegalovirus exposure and HLA in healthy donors. Study-wide background: T cells numbering around 170 million yielded some 100 million unique TCR beta sequences in an earlier analysis. Findings and limits, study-wide: It was reported that the classifier diagnosed cytomegalovirus status with high specificity and sensitivity in both the original and validation cohorts. Associated with HLA alleles at 0.05 false discovery rate in a later analysis were approximately 17,000 TCR beta sequences.

This clone was seen once. Its antigen is not identified. This CDR3 comprises 14 residues. In germline, CDR1 is SGHTA, CDR2 FQGNSA. J lost 2 bases, V lost 5 bases, and 4 bases had no gene match. Amplification used 60 Vbeta primers and 13 Jbeta primers. Libraries were prepared by immunoSEQ multiplex PCR; TCRdb keeps only in-frame clonotypes and omits some of them. The sample has approximately 94,000 clones, less than 85% seen once. The sample was PBMCs. This chain uses TRBV7-2 with TRBJ2-5; 8 nucleotides line up with TRBD1. This clonotype was obtained from a young man in good health and CMV-seropositive. The CDR3 nucleotides are TGTGCCAGCAGCCCGGACAGGGCTCAAGAGACCCAGTACTTC. Translating it yields CASSPDRAQETQYF.